This TCR beta chain stems from a study of follicular helper T cells after annual influenza vaccination. Time point of the sample: 2015-2016 season, 7 days after influenza vaccination. Germline loops: CDR1 SGHAT, CDR2 FQNNGV. V lost 8 bases to trimming and J lost 0 bases, with 10 bases between them. This CDR3 region has 13 residues. Assay: immunoSEQ multiplex PCR; the TCRdb copy retains only in-frame clones and omits some. This sample has over 8,000 clones; approximately 80% occur once, and the top ten carry just over 0.45%. The V gene is TRBV11-2, the J gene TRBJ1-1, with D uncertain. The sequence was collected from an adult who received the influenza vaccine. Material: CXCR5+ CD38- circulating T follicular helper cells from blood, obtained 7 days after influenza vaccination. Subset of the sample: circulating Tfh, non-naive CD4+CXCR5+PD-1+ (ICOS+CD38+ or ICOS-CD38-). The CDR3 bases are TGTGCCAGCGCAGACCAAATGAACACTGAAGCTTTCTTT. It encodes CASADQMNTEAFF.